The 28 T cell receptor beta chains below all came from one sample that was sequenced in a study of cytomegalovirus exposure and HLA in healthy donors (dated by TCRdb to the late 2010s). Library preparation used the immunoSEQ multiplex PCR assay. For the multiplex PCR, a mixture combining 60 forward primers for TCR Vbeta segments and 13 reverse primers for TCR Jbeta segments was used. The table comes from immuneACCESS by way of TCRdb, which keeps in-frame sequences with V and J called. Part of the clones is missing from these tables; in studies checked, under half for an unresolved V gene and the rest for unknown reasons. The sample includes approximately 170,000 clones, with less than 85% observed a single time. The ten largest clones add up to 1% of the sample. The specimen was PBMCs. Receptors originate from a boy between 2 and 15 years old in good health and CMV-seronegative.

The chain is built from TRBV7-9 and TRBJ1-3; D unclear. V lost 5 bases, J lost 4 bases, and 12 bases lay in between. CDR1 SEHNR and CDR2 FQNEAQ come from the germline V gene (reference sequence). The CDR3 totals 14 residues. This CDR3 reads CASSLPQAGNTIYF. The DNA for the CDR3 is TGTGCCAGCAGCCTACCCCAGGCAGGAAACACCATATATTTT.

This sequence joins TRBV6-5 and TRBJ2-7; weak D call: TRBD2 (6 bases). In germline, CDR1 is MNHEY, CDR2 SVGAGI. This CDR3 contains 14 residues. The V end was cut by 5 bases, the J end by 7 bases, with 18 bases between. Written as DNA, the CDR3 is TGTGCCAGCAGTGAATCGGGAGTTATTGGGGAGCAGTACTTC. Its protein is CASSESGVIGEQYF.

This clone is a singleton in its sample. The gene calls are TRBV19 and TRBJ1-5, with D maybe TRBD1 (5 bases). V gave up 6 bases and J gave up 0 bases, with 12 bases separating them. Germline CDR1 and CDR2: LNHDA and SQIVND (reference sequence). CDR3 length: 15 amino acids. The DNA for the CDR3 is TGTGCCAGTAGATGGGGGGAGCTTAGCAATCAGCCCCAGCATTTT. It translates to CASRWGELSNQPQHF.

The rearrangement links TRBV25-1 to TRBJ2-7, with TRBD2 matching 10 bases. The V gene's germline CDR1 is MGHDK and CDR2 SYGVNS. This CDR3 comprises 15 residues. The junction had 9 bases not matched to a gene; V was cut back by 8 bases and J by 2 bases. The CDR3 nucleotides read TGTGCCAGCTCCCCACTAGCGGGATACGCCTACGAGCAGTACTTC. Encoded protein: CASSPLAGYAYEQYF.

This chain connects TRBV5-1 to TRBJ2-1; 12 bases agree with TRBD2. CDR1 and CDR2 from the germline V gene are SGHRS and YFSETQ. The ends lost 7 bases at V and 0 bases at J; junction bases unmatched: 14. The CDR3 has 19 residues. In nucleotides, the CDR3 is TGCGCCAGCGTAGCCGGGACTAGCGGGCCCCTGAGCTCCTACAATGAGCAGTTCTTC. It specifies CASVAGTSGPLSSYNEQFF.

This clone has only a few counts. The chain recombines TRBV14 with TRBJ1-2; D might be TRBD1 (5 bases). V lost 1 base and J lost 2, with 8 bases in between. This CDR3 spans 14 amino acids. In germline, CDR1 is SGHDN, CDR2 FVKESK. The CDR3 DNA reads as TGTGCCAGCAGCCAAGGGGGCCCCAACTATGGCTACACCTTC. Translated, it gives CASSQGGPNYGYTF.

This chain joins TRBV28 and TRBJ2-1; 9 nucleotides match TRBD1. This CDR3 has 17 residues. V dropped 6 bases and J dropped 2; count of bases not matched to a gene: 11. The germline CDR1 and CDR2 sequences are MDHEN and SYDVKM. The CDR3: CASRQSFRTGAYNEQFF. In DNA, the CDR3 is TGTGCCAGCAGACAATCCTTCAGGACAGGGGCCTACAATGAGCAGTTCTTC.

This chain connects TRBV4-1 to TRBJ2-5; D remains unclear. Judging by the DNA end, TRBJ2-7 fits better; the J call may be wrong. The CDR3 loop spans 11 amino acids. Germline V gene sequence: CDR1 MGHRA, CDR2 YSYEKL. The CDR3 DNA sequence: TGCGCCAGCAGCCACGCATTCGAGCAGTACTTC. Translated, it gives CASSHAFEQYF.

This chain uses TRBV2 with TRBJ2-7; 7 bases fit TRBD1. V shed 10 bases, J shed 8 bases, and the junction held 5 bases outside the gene matches. The CDR3 has 10 residues. Germline lookup yields CDR1 SNHLY and CDR2 FYNNEI. The CDR3 here is CAIDRDQQYF. CDR3 sequence (DNA): TGTGCCATCGACAGGGACCAGCAGTACTTC. Full variable domain (missing parts from reference TRBV2 and TRBJ2-7): EPEVTQTPSHQVTQMGQEVILRCVPISNHLYFYWYRQILGQKVEFLVSFYNNEISEKSEIFDDQFSVERPDGSNFTLKIRSTKLEDSAMYFCAIDRDQQYFGPGTRLTVT.

This clone turned up a few times. The V and J genes are TRBV28 and TRBJ2-3; the D is unclear. The ends were cut back, 10 bases at V and 0 bases at J, with 11 bases in the middle. The CDR3 runs to 13 residues. The germline CDR1 and CDR2 sequences are MDHEN and SYDVKM. CDR3 sequence (DNA): TGTGCCACCCTTATAGAGAGCACAGATACGCAGTATTTT. It is translated as CATLIESTDTQYF.

Here the CDR3 reads CASSEMAGTEAFF. DNA of the CDR3: TGCGCCAGCAGTGAGATGGCAGGGACTGAAGCTTTCTTT. V gene TRBV10-1 combines with J gene TRBJ1-1, with D tentatively TRBD1 (5 bases). The CDR3 loop spans 13 amino acids. The V and J ends lost 2 bases and 5 bases respectively, with 9 bases between them. CDR1 and CDR2 (germline): WNHNN, SYGVQD (reference sequence).

CDR3 DNA: TGTGCCAGTGGGACAGGGCTGTTCGGAAACACCATATATTTT. This codes for CASGTGLFGNTIYF. The rearrangement links TRBV5-4 to TRBJ1-3; 9 nucleotides align to TRBD1. The J segment lost 4 bases and the V segment lost 8 bases, leaving 7 bases of the junction unmatched. The CDR3 contains 14 residues. Per germline, CDR1 SGHNT and CDR2 YYREEE (reference sequence).

A note on this clone: Its ends do not fully match the called genes, so a read error is possible. V gene TRBV5-4 combines with J gene TRBJ2-1, with 10 nucleotides matching TRBD1. CDR3 length: 18 residues. Germline V lookup: CDR1 SGHNT, CDR2 YYREEE (reference sequence). This CDR3 is CAGSVRDRGPDSYNEQFF. The CDR3, as DNA: TGTGCCGGCAGCGTCCGGGACAGGGGTCCCGATTCCTACAATGAGCAGTTCTTC.

The chain recombines TRBV6-1 with TRBJ2-4; D may be TRBD2 (5 bases). Germline CDR1 MNHNS, CDR2 SASEGT. The CDR3 spans 13 residues. The V and J ends lost 7 bases and 4 bases respectively, with 11 bases between them. The DNA of the CDR3 is TGTGCCAGCATAGAGAGGGCAAAAAACATTCAGTACTTC. It codes for CASIERAKNIQYF.

V and J are TRBV2 and TRBJ2-3; D gene uncertain. The V and J ends lost 5 bases and 2 bases respectively, with 11 bases between them. There are 14 residues in the CDR3. CDR1 SNHLY and CDR2 FYNNEI come from the germline V gene. The CDR3 sequence: CASSYETDTDTQYF. The CDR3 nucleotides read TGTGCCAGCAGTTATGAGACTGACACAGATACGCAGTATTTT.

The J gene is TRBJ2-1, the V gene TRBV7-9, with TRBD2 as a possible D gene (6 bases). Germline lookup yields CDR1 SEHNR and CDR2 FQNEAQ (reference sequence). The germline V and J ends were trimmed by 5 bases and 6 bases, with 20 bases remaining between them. The CDR3 loop spans 16 amino acids. CDR3 DNA: TGTGCCAGCAGCCCCCGGTTGGCGGGAACCCCCAATGAGCAGTTCTTC. The encoded protein is CASSPRLAGTPNEQFF.

The chain has TRBV9 and TRBJ2-5, with 10 nucleotides matching TRBD1. The length of the CDR3 is 15 residues. V gave up 3 bases and J gave up 5 bases; unmatched junction bases: 7. In germline, CDR1 is SGDLS, CDR2 YYNGEE. This CDR3 reads CASSADRGPMETQYF. Written as DNA, the CDR3 is TGTGCCAGCAGCGCTGACAGGGGGCCTATGGAGACCCAGTACTTC.

This rearrangement joins TRBV18 to TRBJ1-2, with 9 bases aligning to TRBD1. J lost 6 bases, V lost 6 bases, and 2 bases had no gene match. From germline, CDR1 is KGHSH and CDR2 LQKENI. The CDR3 runs to 12 residues. The chain's CDR3 is CASSGQGHGYTF. The DNA for the CDR3 is TGTGCCAGCTCGGGACAGGGACATGGCTACACCTTC.

The rearrangement uses TRBV6-5 and TRBJ1-3; no reliable D call. The germline CDR1 and CDR2 sequences are MNHEY and SVGAGI. V gave up 10 bases and J gave up 1 base, with 11 bases separating them. The CDR3 covers 13 residues. The CDR3 nucleotides read TGTGCCACCTTCGAGAGGTCTGGAAACACCATATATTTT. This sequence encodes CATFERSGNTIYF.

V is TRBV6-6 and J is TRBJ2-3, with 10 nucleotides matching TRBD2. Germline CDR1 and CDR2: MNHNY and SVGAGI (reference sequence). V shed 8 bases and J 10 bases; nucleotides not matched to a gene: 9. The CDR3 totals 13 residues. DNA of the CDR3: TGTGCCAGCGCTAGCGGGAGATCTGGTCCGCAGTATTTT. Protein sequence: CASASGRSGPQYF.

V usage is TRBV6-5 and J usage is TRBJ2-5, with 9 bases fitting TRBD2. V shed 0 bases, J shed 6 bases, and the junction held 8 bases outside the gene matches. CDR3 length: 16 amino acids. Germline assignment: CDR1 MNHEY and CDR2 SVGAGI. CDR3 amino acids: CASSYSSGGSGKTQYF. The CDR3 DNA reads TGTGCCAGCAGTTACTCGAGCGGGGGGTCAGGCAAGACCCAGTACTTC.

The chain carries TRBV5-1 and TRBJ2-1; a possible D gene is TRBD2 (6 bases). CDR1 is SGHRS, CDR2 YFSETQ, per germline. V was clipped by 6 bases and J by 4 bases, with 11 bases between them. This CDR3 has 13 amino acids. The CDR3 nucleotides are TGCGCCAGCAACAATGGGGGGTACAATGAGCAGTTCTTC. Its protein is CASNNGGYNEQFF.

V is TRBV9 and J is TRBJ2-7; TRBD2 matches 11 bases. CDR1 and CDR2 from the germline V gene are SGDLS and YYNGEE. CDR3 length: 15 residues. The J segment lost 1 base and the V segment lost 5 bases, leaving 5 bases of the junction unmatched. CDR3 in amino acids: CASSLTSGTSYEQYF. DNA of the CDR3: TGTGCCAGCAGTTTGACTAGCGGGACTTCCTACGAGCAGTACTTC.

This chain connects TRBV5-1 to TRBJ2-3, with 11 bases identical to TRBD2. CDR3 length: 16 residues. The ends lost 4 bases at V and 4 bases at J; junction bases unmatched: 8. In germline, CDR1 is SGHRS, CDR2 YFSETQ. The CDR3 region is CASSTKTSGKADTQYF. As DNA, the CDR3 is TGCGCCAGCAGCACAAAGACTAGCGGGAAAGCAGATACGCAGTATTTT.

This chain joins TRBV11-2 and TRBJ1-2; a possible D gene is TRBD1 (6 bases). The CDR3 covers 15 residues. Germline CDR1 is SGHAT and CDR2 is FQNNGV. V lost 1 base and J 3 bases, leaving 12 bases between the germline ends. CDR3 nucleotides: TGTGCCAGCAGCTTAGTCAGGGGATCCTACTATGGCTACACCTTC. Translated: CASSLVRGSYYGYTF.

The V and J genes are TRBV28 and TRBJ1-2, with 9 bases aligning to TRBD1. Germline V gene lookup returns CDR1 MDHEN and CDR2 SYDVKM. J was trimmed by 5 bases and V by 5 bases; bases with no gene match: 12. The CDR3 runs 16 residues. CDR3 region: CASSARQGEVQYGYTF. DNA of the CDR3: TGTGCCAGCAGTGCCCGACAGGGGGAGGTTCAATATGGCTACACCTTC.

This chain joins TRBV6-5 and TRBJ1-1; D is ambiguous. Trimming stripped 0 bases from V and 1 base from J, with 12 bases between. The CDR3 runs to 16 residues. Per the germline V gene, CDR1 is MNHEY and CDR2 is SVGAGI. CDR3 amino acids: CASSYSTITGNTEAFF. CDR3 nucleotide sequence: TGTGCCAGCAGTTACTCCACTATCACGGGGAACACTGAAGCTTTCTTT.

The chain links TRBV11-2 to TRBJ2-4; maybe TRBD2 (5 bases). The germline V and J ends were trimmed by 1 base and 0 bases, with 13 bases remaining between them. Germline V gene data show CDR1 as SGHAT and CDR2 as FQNNGV. This CDR3 spans 17 amino acids. In DNA form, the CDR3 reads TGTGCCAGCAGCTTAGGTCGGGATTCCCTAGCCAAAAACATTCAGTACTTC. This encodes CASSLGRDSLAKNIQYF.